This passage covers 19 T cell receptor beta chains from one sample sequenced in a study of PD-L1 blockade in urothelial cancer. Time point noted: pretreatment peripheral blood. The protocol was immunoSEQ multiplex PCR, while the TCRdb copy is restricted to in-frame clones and leaves out a portion. The sample lists about 38,000 clones; around four fifths were seen once. The sample was PBMCs, taken around atezolizumab (anti-PD-L1) treatment. Receptors originate from an elderly man with urothelial cancer.

This sequence joins TRBV4-2 and TRBJ1-3, with 7 bases fitting TRBD1. The CDR3 sequence is 19 residues long. The V and J ends lost 3 bases and 8 bases, in that order; junction bases with no gene match: 22. Germline CDR1 reads LGHNA; CDR2 reads YNFKEQ. The CDR3 loop is CASSQGSSFAGTAADTIYF. CDR3 bases: TGTGCCAGCAGCCAGGGATCCAGTTTCGCCGGGACAGCCGCGGACACCATATATTTT.

This chain uses TRBV27 with TRBJ2-5; D may be TRBD2 (5 bases). Germline CDR1 and CDR2: MNHEY and SMNVEV (reference sequence). Trimming took 6 bases from V and 3 from J, leaving 17 bases between them. The CDR3 extends over 15 amino acids. The CDR3 spells CASSSLPGNEETQYF. The CDR3, as DNA: TGTGCCAGCAGCTCCCTCCCGGGGAACGAAGAGACCCAGTACTTC.

The chain employs TRBV29-1 and TRBJ2-7, with 10 bases identical to TRBD1. The CDR3 covers 12 residues. Per germline, CDR1 SQVTM and CDR2 ANQGSEA. Trimming took 7 bases from V and 4 from J; bases not matched to a gene: 4. The CDR3 loop is CSAGTGVYEQYF. CDR3 nucleotides: TGCAGCGCCGGGACAGGGGTATACGAGCAGTACTTC.

The chain employs TRBV5-4 and TRBJ2-7; D possibly corresponds to TRBD2 (7 bases). The germline CDR1 and CDR2 sequences are SGHNT and YYREEE (reference sequence). The CDR3 is made up of 13 amino acids. The V end was cut by 5 bases, the J end by 3 bases, with 12 bases between. CDR3 sequence (DNA): TGTGCCAGCAGTCCGGGGGGCAACTACGAGCAGTACTTC. Its protein is CASSPGGNYEQYF.

The rearrangement uses TRBV4-3 and TRBJ2-3; TRBD2 matches at 9 bases. The V and J ends lost 4 bases and 0 bases, in that order; junction bases with no gene match: 5. Germline values: CDR1 LGHNA, CDR2 YSLEER. CDR3 size: 16 residues. The CDR3 region has the DNA TGCGCCAGCAGCCGACGACTAGCGGCTAGCACAGATACGCAGTATTTT. It translates to CASSRRLAASTDTQYF.

This rearrangement joins TRBV6-1 to TRBJ2-7; D perhaps matches TRBD1 (5 bases). The CDR3 runs 15 residues. Germline-derived CDR1 and CDR2 are MNHNS and SASEGT. V lost 2 bases and J 0 bases, leaving 11 bases between the germline ends. The CDR3: CASSESWGSSYEQYF. Written as DNA, the CDR3 is TGTGCCAGCAGTGAAAGTTGGGGCAGCTCCTACGAGCAGTACTTC.

The V call is TRBV27, the J call TRBJ1-2; D is perhaps TRBD1 (5 bases). The CDR3 is 17 amino acids. Germline V gene sequence: CDR1 MNHEY, CDR2 SMNVEV (reference sequence). V was shortened by 7 bases and J by 0 bases, with 21 bases between the two germline ends. CDR3 residues: CASKAGWGEGSNYGYTF. The CDR3 bases are TGTGCCAGCAAGGCAGGATGGGGGGAAGGATCTAACTATGGCTACACCTTC.

This clone was seen a handful of times. DNA for the CDR3: TGTGCCAGCAGCTTAGGGCTAGCGGGAACCAATGAGCAGTTCTTC. Translated, it gives CASSLGLAGTNEQFF. The chain is built from TRBV13 and TRBJ2-1; 9 bases match TRBD2. Germline values: CDR1 PRHDT, CDR2 FYEKMQ (reference sequence). CDR3 length: 15 amino acids. V was pared by 0 bases and J by 6 bases, with 3 bases of the junction left unmatched.

CDR3 region: CASSLTPGTDQETQYF. The DNA of the CDR3 is TGCGCCAGCAGCTTGACGCCTGGGACAGACCAAGAGACCCAGTACTTC. The chain couples TRBV5-1 to TRBJ2-5; the match to TRBD1 covers 7 bases. V shed 1 base, J shed 0 bases, and the junction held 6 bases outside the gene matches. CDR3 length equals 16 residues. CDR1 SGHRS and CDR2 YFSETQ come from the germline V gene.

The chain carries TRBV2 and TRBJ1-4; D is possibly TRBD1 (5 bases). Trimming took off 6 bases at V and 3 bases at J, with 11 bases between the two ends. The CDR3 runs to 14 residues. The germline V gene has CDR1 SNHLY and CDR2 FYNNEI. CDR3 region: CASREGPSNEKLFF. The DNA of the CDR3 is TGTGCCAGCAGGGAGGGGCCCTCTAATGAAAAACTGTTTTTT.

The gene calls are TRBV11-2 and TRBJ1-4; 9 positions match TRBD1. Trimming cost V 0 bases and J 10 bases; bases outside gene matches: 3. Germline V gene sequence: CDR1 SGHAT, CDR2 FQNNGV. This CDR3 spans 14 amino acids. The CDR3 DNA reads TGTGCCAGCAGCTTAGAGACAGGGGGTGGAAAACTGTTTTTT. Encoded protein: CASSLETGGGKLFF.

This clone was counted only a few times. The junction shows a germline mismatch at one end, possibly a read error. The chain carries TRBV28 and TRBJ2-1, with 10 bases matching TRBD2. Looked up from germline, CDR1 is MDHEN and CDR2 is SYDVKM. The CDR3 loop spans 13 amino acids. Here the CDR3 reads CASSPRPASGGLF. The CDR3 DNA reads as TGTGCCAGCAGTCCTCGGCCCGCTAGCGGGGGCCTCTTC.

The CDR3 nucleotides read TGTGCCAGCAGCAAGGACAGGGGGCGCCCGGCCACTGAAGCTTTCTTT. This codes for CASSKDRGRPATEAFF. This chain uses TRBV7-2 with TRBJ1-1; 11 bases fit TRBD1. Looked up from germline, CDR1 is SGHTA and CDR2 is FQGNSA. V gave up 5 bases and J gave up 4 bases; unmatched junction bases: 9. The CDR3 is 16 amino acids. The variable domain in full, with the rest retrieved from reference TRBV7-2 and TRBJ1-1, is GAGVSQSPSNKVTEKGKDVELRCDPISGHTALYWYRQSLGQGLEFLIYFQGNSAPDKSGLPSDRFSAERTGGSVSTLTIQRTQQEDSAVYLCASSKDRGRPATEAFFGQGTRLTVV.

V gene TRBV5-4 combines with J gene TRBJ2-1, with a tentative D call TRBD1 (6 bases). Germline CDR1 reads SGHNT; CDR2 reads YYREEE (reference sequence). Between the trimmed V and J ends, which lost 2 bases and 4 bases, there was a span of 10 bases. The CDR3 contains 14 residues. CDR3 residues: CASSFRDKYNEQFF. Written as DNA, the CDR3 is TGTGCCAGCAGCTTCCGGGACAAATACAATGAGCAGTTCTTC.

The V gene is TRBV19, the J gene TRBJ1-2; D is unresolved. This CDR3 is 10 amino acids long. From germline, CDR1 is LNHDA and CDR2 SQIVND (reference sequence). V gave up 5 bases and J gave up 6 bases, with 4 bases separating them. The CDR3 here is CASSRDGYTF. CDR3 sequence (DNA): TGTGCCAGTAGTCGGGATGGCTACACCTTC. Full variable domain (outside the CDR3, taken from reference TRBV19 and TRBJ1-2): DGGITQSPKYLFRKEGQNVTLSCEQNLNHDAMYWYRQDPGQGLRLIYYSQIVNDFQKGDIAEGYSVSREKKESFPLTVTSAQKNPTAFYLCASSRDGYTFGSGTRLTVV.

The CDR3 protein is CASSFGLAGYNEQFF. In nucleotides, the CDR3 is TGTGCCAGCAGCTTTGGACTAGCGGGGTACAATGAGCAGTTCTTC. The chain combines TRBV5-4 with TRBJ2-1, with 12 bases identical to TRBD2. Unmatched junction bases numbered 1, after V lost 2 bases and J lost 4 bases. The CDR3 is 15 amino acids. Germline CDR1 SGHNT, CDR2 YYREEE (reference sequence).

V gene TRBV14 combines with J gene TRBJ1-1; the match to TRBD1 covers 7 bases. Germline loops: CDR1 SGHDN, CDR2 FVKESK. The J segment lost 1 base and the V segment lost 3 bases, leaving 5 bases of the junction unmatched. CDR3 size: 15 residues. CDR3 protein: CASSHLRTGNTEAFF. CDR3 bases: TGTGCCAGCAGCCACCTAAGGACAGGGAACACTGAAGCTTTCTTT.

This sequence joins TRBV28 and TRBJ1-5; 7 bases are a match to TRBD1. The CDR3 totals 14 residues. Trimming cost V 3 bases and J 6 bases; bases outside gene matches: 5. CDR1 and CDR2 from the germline V gene are MDHEN and SYDVKM. CDR3 amino acids: CASSFDREVQPQHF. CDR3 in DNA: TGTGCCAGCAGTTTCGACAGGGAGGTTCAGCCCCAGCATTTT.

This sequence joins TRBV5-1 and TRBJ1-4; the match to TRBD1 covers 9 bases. The germline V gene encodes CDR1 SGHRS and CDR2 YFSETQ. Trimming at V came to 0 bases and at J to 7 bases, leaving 4 bases not matched to a gene. This CDR3 is built from 15 residues. The CDR3 region has the DNA TGCGCCAGCAGCTTGGTGGGACAGGGCAGTGAAAAACTGTTTTTT. This gives the protein CASSLVGQGSEKLFF.